This TCR beta chain was documented in a study of metastatic and nonmetastatic thyroid tumors. Study-level information: Across peripheral blood and tumor or nodule tissue samples taken from malignant and benign thyroid patients, the repertoires were compared with one another. Overall study findings and caveats: Benign nodules were reported to have significantly lower TCR beta diversity than malignant thyroid tumors, in blood and tumor.

This clone came up many times. Its matching antigen is unknown. TCRdb re-analyzed the PCR reads through MiXCR. The repertoire holds 14,000 to 15,000 clones, with about 21% as singletons. There were no patients who had received any treatment before thyroid surgery. CDR1 and CDR2 (germline): LGHDT, YNNKEL (reference sequence). The CDR3 consists of 15 residues. V lost 3 bases, J lost 5 bases, and 8 bases stayed unmatched. The receptor was isolated from a female donor with papillary thyroid cancer or a benign thyroid nodule (not recorded which). Some clones in this sample may be carry-over from other donors' samples. This chain uses TRBV3-1 with TRBJ2-3; TRBD2 matches at 7 bases. Material: blood. The CDR3 DNA is TGTGCCAGCAGCCAGAGCGGGACGGGTGGAGATACGCAGTATTTT. Encoded protein: CASSQSGTGGDTQYF.